The sequence of this T cell receptor (beta chain) was determined in a study of T cell repertoires in cytomegalovirus infection. Study as a whole: Based on public TCR beta signatures, there were indications of CMV infection and of a matching HLA type.

MiXCR, run by TCRdb on the reads, gives a single entry per CDR3 protein. This sample yields around 300,000 distinct CDR3 sequences, of which approximately 9.5% are seen a single time; roughly 4% belongs to the top ten. Points from the study as a whole: Cumulative frequency of public TCR beta families picked out carriers of CMV plus the relevant HLA. Clonotypes of TCR beta that were HLA-C-restricted and CMV-specific dominated the ex vivo response.

This CDR3 has 14 amino acids. With 6 bases removed from V and 6 bases from J, the gap between germline ends came to 18 bases. CDR1 is SGHVS, CDR2 FQNEAQ, per germline. Regarding this clonotype: Its antigen is undetermined.

This chain links TRBV7-8 with TRBJ2-7; D not resolved. The source material was PBMCs. This clonotype originated in a human donor in good health (CMV status not recorded). Some clones in this sample may be carry-over from other donors' samples. CDR3 protein: CASSAAPWVPEQYF. CDR3 DNA: TGTGCCAGCAGTGCAGCCCCCTGGGTGCCCGAGCAGTACTTC.